This is a list of T cell receptor beta chains from one sample in a study of a mutant IDH1 vaccine in newly diagnosed glioma. Antigen specificity for these receptors is unknown. Repertoires were generated with immunoSEQ multiplex PCR, while TCRdb's copy carries only in-frame clones and drops some. The sample shows about 69,000 clones, 85% to 90% of them seen only once. The sequences come from PBMCs, collected from a glioma patient whose treatment included an IDH1 peptide vaccine. These receptors were taken from a man aged 25 to 40 with glioma. Both conserved end residues are part of each CDR3. Fields, in order: CDR3 protein, CDR3 DNA, clone size, V gene, J gene, D gene. The D gene is left open where the match is weak. For some rows the clone size is stated as once, few or many, or as a class when expanded; others skip it.

CASRPQGPSNQPQHF	TGTGCCAGCAGGCCACAGGGTCCCAGCAATCAGCCCCAGCATTTT	few	TRBV6-5	TRBJ1-5	-
CASSFIYSSGEETQYF	TGTGCCAGCAGCTTTATTTACAGCTCGGGCGAAGAGACCCAGTACTTC	-	TRBV5-8	TRBJ2-5	-
CASSPRQGPYEQYF	TGTGCCAGCAGCCCCAGACAGGGCCCCTACGAGCAGTACTTC	-	TRBV14	TRBJ2-7	TRBD1
CASSLSFRGPFENQPQHF	TGTGCCAGCAGTTTATCTTTTAGGGGGCCGTTCGAAAATCAGCCCCAGCATTTT	few	TRBV28	TRBJ1-5	TRBD1
CASSLVFREGRREQYF	TGTGCCAGCAGCTTGGTTTTCCGTGAGGGGAGACGGGAGCAGTACTTC	-	TRBV5-6	TRBJ2-7	-
CASSEVDLSARRNTEAFF	TGTGCCAGCAGTGAAGTCGACCTGTCGGCGAGGAGGAACACTGAAGCTTTCTTT	-	TRBV2	TRBJ1-1	-
CASRNGLAGDYEQYF	TGTGCCAGCAGGAATGGACTAGCGGGGGATTACGAGCAGTACTTC	-	TRBV6-5	TRBJ2-7	TRBD2
CASSHSPSRGTKNIQYF	TGTGCCAGCAGCCATTCCCCCTCGAGAGGGACAAAAAACATTCAGTACTTC	medium-sized	TRBV9	TRBJ2-4	-
CASSFDRGNSPLHF	TGTGCCAGCAGCTTTGACAGGGGGAATTCACCCCTCCACTTT	-	TRBV5-6	TRBJ1-6	TRBD1
CASSRRGGRTDTQYF	TGTGCCAGCAGTCGGCGGGGGGGCCGAACAGATACGCAGTATTTT	-	TRBV9	TRBJ2-3	TRBD2
CASSYSAGGRRGYTF	TGTGCCAGCAGTTACTCCGCCGGGGGGCGAAGGGGCTACACCTTC	-	TRBV6-5	TRBJ1-2	-
CASSPGQNTEAFF	TGTGCCAGCAGCCCGGGACAGAACACTGAAGCTTTCTTT	few	TRBV4-2	TRBJ1-1	-